The 3 T cell receptor beta chains below all came from one sample that was sequenced in a study of radiation and T cells in renal cell carcinoma. Time point given: blood 2 weeks post-SBRT. Treatment here: 15 Gy SBRT to primary tumor, nephrectomy 4 weeks later. Repertoires were generated with immunoSEQ multiplex PCR, while TCRdb's copy carries only in-frame clones and drops some. This sample has 60,000 to 80,000 clones, with 82% found just once. The specimen comprised blood, sampled from a patient whose treatment included radiotherapy and nephrectomy. The source is a man aged 55-75 years with renal cell carcinoma.

CDR3 DNA sequence: TGTGCCTGGAGTAGGCGGGAGAGAGATACGCAGTATTTT. Translated: CAWSRRERDTQYF. The chain is built from TRBV30 and TRBJ2-3, with TRBD2 identical over 7 bases. Germline values: CDR1 GTSNPN, CDR2 SVGIG (reference sequence). This CDR3 comprises 13 residues. J was trimmed by 5 bases and V by 2 bases; bases with no gene match: 4.

This chain uses TRBV10-2 with TRBJ1-6; no reliable D call. V was trimmed by 7 bases and J by 7 bases, leaving 11 bases between them. CDR3 length equals 13 residues. Looked up from germline, CDR1 is WSHSY and CDR2 is SAAADI. The CDR3 reads CASTRNSNSPLHF. CDR3 nucleotides: TGCGCCAGCACCAGGAATTCGAATTCACCCCTCCACTTT.

This chain links TRBV10-1 with TRBJ2-7, with 9 bases aligning to TRBD2. The junction had 14 bases not matched to a gene; V was cut back by 5 bases and J by 0 bases. Germline CDR1 WNHNN, CDR2 SYGVQD (reference sequence). The CDR3 loop spans 18 amino acids. This CDR3 is CASSLDVNSGSLSYEQYF. The CDR3 DNA is TGCGCCAGCAGTCTCGACGTTAATAGCGGGAGTCTCTCCTACGAGCAGTACTTC.